This entry describes one T cell receptor (beta chain). Its matching antigen is unknown. V lost 7 bases to trimming and J lost 5 bases, with 9 bases between them. CDR3 length equals 12 residues. CDR1 and CDR2 (germline): SNHLY, FYNNEI. The repertoire was sequenced with immunoSEQ multiplex PCR; TCRdb's copy has only in-frame clones and lacks some. This table has about 72,000 clones, about 81% appearing once. This sample was taken from a study of vaccination effects on CD4 cells after COVID-19. Antigen-specific CD4+ T cell clonotypes were called by their expansion after viral peptide-pool culture in ViraFEST. Scientists isolated CD4+ T cells after a roughly 10-day culture period ended. All participants had two doses of either the BNT162b2 or mRNA-1273 vaccine.

The rearrangement joins TRBV2 to TRBJ1-5, with D possibly matching TRBD1 (5 bases). The sequenced sample was CD4+ T cells from PBMCs cultured with HCoV-229E spike peptides, obtained after COVID-19 vaccination. The source is a human donor who received a COVID-19 vaccine. CDR3 sequence reads: CASMGDHQPQHF. CDR3 nucleotides: TGTGCCAGCATGGGGGATCATCAGCCCCAGCATTTT.